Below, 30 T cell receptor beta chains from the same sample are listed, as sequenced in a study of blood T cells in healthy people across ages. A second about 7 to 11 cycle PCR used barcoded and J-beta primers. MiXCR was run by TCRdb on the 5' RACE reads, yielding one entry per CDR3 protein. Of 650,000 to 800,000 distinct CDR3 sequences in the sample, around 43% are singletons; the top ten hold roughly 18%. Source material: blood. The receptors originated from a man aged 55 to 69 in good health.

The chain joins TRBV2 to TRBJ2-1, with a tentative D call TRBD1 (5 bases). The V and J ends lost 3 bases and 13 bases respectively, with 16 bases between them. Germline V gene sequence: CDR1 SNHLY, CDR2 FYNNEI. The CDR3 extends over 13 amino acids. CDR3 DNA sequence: TGTGCCAGCAGTGATCAGGGTTTTGAGACCCAGTTCTTC. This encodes CASSDQGFETQFF.

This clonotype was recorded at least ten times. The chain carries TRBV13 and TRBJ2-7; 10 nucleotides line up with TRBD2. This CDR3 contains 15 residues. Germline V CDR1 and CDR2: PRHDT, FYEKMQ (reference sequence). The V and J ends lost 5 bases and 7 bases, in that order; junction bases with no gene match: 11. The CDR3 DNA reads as TGTGCCAGCAGCCCAAGGCCTAGCGGGGGCCCAGAGCAGTACTTC. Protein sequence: CASSPRPSGGPEQYF.

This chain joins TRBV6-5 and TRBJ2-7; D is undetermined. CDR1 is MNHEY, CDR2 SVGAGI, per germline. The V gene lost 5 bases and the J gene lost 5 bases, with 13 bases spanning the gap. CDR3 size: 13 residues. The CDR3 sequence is CASSLFFRDEQYF. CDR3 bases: TGTGCCAGCAGTCTCTTTTTCCGGGACGAGCAGTACTTC.

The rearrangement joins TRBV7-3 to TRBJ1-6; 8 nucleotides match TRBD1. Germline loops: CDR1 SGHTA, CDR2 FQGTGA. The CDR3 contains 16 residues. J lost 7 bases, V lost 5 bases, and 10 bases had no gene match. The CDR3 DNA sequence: TGTGCCAGCAGCCTCACAGGGGGTAGCAAGAATTCACCCCTCCACTTT. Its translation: CASSLTGGSKNSPLHF.

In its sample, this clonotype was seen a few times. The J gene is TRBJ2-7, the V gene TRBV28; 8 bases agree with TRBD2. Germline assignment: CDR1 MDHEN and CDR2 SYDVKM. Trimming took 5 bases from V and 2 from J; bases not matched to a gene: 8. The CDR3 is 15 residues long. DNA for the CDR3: TGTGCCAGCAGTCAGCTAGCGGGCTCGACCTACGAGCAGTACTTC. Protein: CASSQLAGSTYEQYF.

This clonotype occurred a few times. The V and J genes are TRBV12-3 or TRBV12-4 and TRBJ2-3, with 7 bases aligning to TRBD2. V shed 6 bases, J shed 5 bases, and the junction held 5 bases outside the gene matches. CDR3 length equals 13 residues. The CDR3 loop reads CASRITSVDTQYF. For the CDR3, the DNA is TGTGCCAGCAGGATTACTAGCGTAGATACGCAGTATTTT.

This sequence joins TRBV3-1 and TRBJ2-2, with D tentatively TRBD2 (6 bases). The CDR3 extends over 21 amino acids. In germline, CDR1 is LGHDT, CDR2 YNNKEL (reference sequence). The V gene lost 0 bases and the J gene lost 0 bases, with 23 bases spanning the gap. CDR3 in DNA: TGTGCCAGCAGCCAAGATGGGCGGAGGGACTCAAGCAACACGAACACCGGGGAGCTGTTTTTT. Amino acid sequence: CASSQDGRRDSSNTNTGELFF.

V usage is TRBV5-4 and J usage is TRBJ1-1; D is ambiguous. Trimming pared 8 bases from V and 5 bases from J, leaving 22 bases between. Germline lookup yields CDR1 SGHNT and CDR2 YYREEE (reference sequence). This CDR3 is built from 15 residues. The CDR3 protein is CASTDMRVVGTEAFF. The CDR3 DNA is TGTGCCAGTACCGACATGAGGGTAGTGGGGACTGAAGCTTTCTTT.

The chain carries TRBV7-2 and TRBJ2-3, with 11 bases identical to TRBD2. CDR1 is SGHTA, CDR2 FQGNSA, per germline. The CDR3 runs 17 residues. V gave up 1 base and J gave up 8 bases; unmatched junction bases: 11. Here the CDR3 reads CASSLELAGGPLATQYF. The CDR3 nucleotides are TGTGCCAGCAGCTTAGAGCTAGCGGGGGGCCCGCTTGCTACGCAGTATTTT.

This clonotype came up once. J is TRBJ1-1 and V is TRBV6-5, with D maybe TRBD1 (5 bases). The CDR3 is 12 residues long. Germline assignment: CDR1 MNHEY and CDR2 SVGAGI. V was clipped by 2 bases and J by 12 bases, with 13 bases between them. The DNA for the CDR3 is TGTGCCAGCAGTTACCAAGGCAGGGCGACTTTCTTT. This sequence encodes CASSYQGRATFF.

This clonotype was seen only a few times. CDR3 region: CASSPRSYAGELFF. The CDR3 coding sequence is TGTGCCAGCAGCCCGAGGTCCTATGCCGGGGAGCTGTTTTTT. V and J are TRBV7-3 and TRBJ2-2; unclear D gene. Deletions cut 5 bases from V and 6 bases from J, with 13 bases between. The germline V gene encodes CDR1 SGHTA and CDR2 FQGTGA. This CDR3 has 14 amino acids.

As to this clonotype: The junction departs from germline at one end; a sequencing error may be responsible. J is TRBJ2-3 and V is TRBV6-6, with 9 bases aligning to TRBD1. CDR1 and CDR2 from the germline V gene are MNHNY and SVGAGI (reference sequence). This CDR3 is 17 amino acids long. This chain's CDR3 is CASSDSPGTGSSDTQYF. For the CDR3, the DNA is TGTGCCAGCAGTGACTCACCCGGGACAGGGTCGTCCGATACGCAGTATTTT.

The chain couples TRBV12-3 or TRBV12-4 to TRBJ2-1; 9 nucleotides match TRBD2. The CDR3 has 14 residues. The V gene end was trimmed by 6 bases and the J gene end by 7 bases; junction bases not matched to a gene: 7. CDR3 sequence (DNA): TGTGCCAGCAGAGCGGGGGGTTTATGGAATGAGCAGTTCTTC. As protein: CASRAGGLWNEQFF.

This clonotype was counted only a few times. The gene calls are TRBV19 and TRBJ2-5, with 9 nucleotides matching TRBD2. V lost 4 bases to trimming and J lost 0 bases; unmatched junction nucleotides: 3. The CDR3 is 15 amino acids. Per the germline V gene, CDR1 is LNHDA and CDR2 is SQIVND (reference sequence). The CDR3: CASSTGLAYQETQYF. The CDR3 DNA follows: TGTGCCAGTAGTACCGGACTAGCGTACCAAGAGACCCAGTACTTC.

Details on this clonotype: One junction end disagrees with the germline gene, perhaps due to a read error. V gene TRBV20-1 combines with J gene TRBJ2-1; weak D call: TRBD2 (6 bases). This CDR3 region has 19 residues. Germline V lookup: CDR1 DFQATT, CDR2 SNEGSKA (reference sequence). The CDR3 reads CGARVGTPTRHDPYNEQFF. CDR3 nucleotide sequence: TGCGGTGCTAGAGTTGGGACTCCAACTAGACACGATCCTTACAATGAGCAGTTCTTC.

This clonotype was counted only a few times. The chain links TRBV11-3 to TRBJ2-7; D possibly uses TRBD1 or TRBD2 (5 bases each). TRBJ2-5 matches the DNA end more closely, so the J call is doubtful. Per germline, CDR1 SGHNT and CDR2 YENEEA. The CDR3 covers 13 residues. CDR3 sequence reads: CASWDGQQETQYF. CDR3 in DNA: TGTGCCAGCTGGGACGGACAACAAGAGACCCAGTACTTC.

As DNA, the CDR3 is TGTGCCAGCAGCAAAACGGGCGGGGGGTACCAAGAGACCCAGTACTTC. This encodes CASSKTGGGYQETQYF. The chain carries TRBV7-9 and TRBJ2-5, with 8 bases lining up with TRBD2. V shed 5 bases and J 0 bases; nucleotides not matched to a gene: 8. Germline V gene data show CDR1 as SEHNR and CDR2 as FQNEAQ (reference sequence). The CDR3 has 16 residues.

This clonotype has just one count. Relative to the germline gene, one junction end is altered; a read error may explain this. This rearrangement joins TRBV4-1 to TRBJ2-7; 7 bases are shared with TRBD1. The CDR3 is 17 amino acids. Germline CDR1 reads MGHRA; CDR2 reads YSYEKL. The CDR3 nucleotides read TGCGCCAGCAGCCAAGAACCACGCTGGGACAGTACCTACGGGCAGTACTTC. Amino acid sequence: CASSQEPRWDSTYGQYF.

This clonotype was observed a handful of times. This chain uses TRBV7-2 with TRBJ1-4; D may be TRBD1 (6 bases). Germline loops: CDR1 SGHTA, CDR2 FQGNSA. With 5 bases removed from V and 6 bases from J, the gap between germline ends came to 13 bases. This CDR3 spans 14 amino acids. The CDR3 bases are TGTGCCAGCAGCCTCAGGGGAGGTCATGAAAAACTGTTTTTT. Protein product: CASSLRGGHEKLFF.

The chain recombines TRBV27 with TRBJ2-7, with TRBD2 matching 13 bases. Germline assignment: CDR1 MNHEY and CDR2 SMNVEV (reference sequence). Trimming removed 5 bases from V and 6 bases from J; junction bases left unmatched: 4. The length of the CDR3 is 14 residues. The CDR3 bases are TGTGCCAGCAGTATGACTAGCGGGGGGTGCGAGCAGTACTTC. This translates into CASSMTSGGCEQYF.

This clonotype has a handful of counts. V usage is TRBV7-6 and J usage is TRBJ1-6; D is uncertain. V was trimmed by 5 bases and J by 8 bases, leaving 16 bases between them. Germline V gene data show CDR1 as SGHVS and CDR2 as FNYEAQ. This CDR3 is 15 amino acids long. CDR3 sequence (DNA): TGTGCCAGCAGCCCATATTCTATGGGCGATTCACCCCTCCACTTT. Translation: CASSPYSMGDSPLHF.

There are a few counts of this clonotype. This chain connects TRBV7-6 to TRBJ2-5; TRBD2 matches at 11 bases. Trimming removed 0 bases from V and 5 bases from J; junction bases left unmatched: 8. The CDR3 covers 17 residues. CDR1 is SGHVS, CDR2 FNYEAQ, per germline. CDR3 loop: CASSLASGGAGLETQYF. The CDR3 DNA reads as TGTGCCAGCAGCTTAGCTAGCGGGGGGGCTGGGTTGGAGACCCAGTACTTC.

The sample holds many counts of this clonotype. The CDR3 DNA reads as TGCAGCGCGCGGGGGGGAGATACGCAGTATTTT. Its protein product is CSARGGDTQYF. V usage is TRBV29-1 and J usage is TRBJ2-3, with 9 bases identical to TRBD2. Unmatched junction bases numbered 1, after V lost 7 bases and J lost 5 bases. Germline CDR1 and CDR2: SQVTM and ANQGSEA. This CDR3 spans 11 amino acids.

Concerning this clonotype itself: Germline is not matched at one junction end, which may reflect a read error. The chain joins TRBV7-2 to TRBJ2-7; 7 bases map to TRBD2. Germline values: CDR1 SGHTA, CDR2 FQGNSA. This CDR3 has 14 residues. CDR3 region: CAGSPTSARYEQYF. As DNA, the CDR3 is TGTGCCGGCAGCCCCACTAGCGCACGCTACGAGCAGTACTTC.

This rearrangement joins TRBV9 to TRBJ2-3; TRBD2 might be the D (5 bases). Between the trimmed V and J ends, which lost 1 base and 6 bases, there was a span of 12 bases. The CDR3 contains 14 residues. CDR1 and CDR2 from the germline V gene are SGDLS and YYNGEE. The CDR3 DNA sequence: TGTGCCAGCAGCGTATTGGTCGGCGGGGATACGCAGTATTTT. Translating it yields CASSVLVGGDTQYF.

The CDR3 loop is CASSLGGTQFF. CDR3 DNA: TGTGCCAGCAGTTTAGGGGGGACGCAGTTCTTC. J is TRBJ2-1 and V is TRBV12-3 or TRBV12-4, with D perhaps assigned TRBD1 or TRBD2 (5 bases each). Trimming removed 1 base at V and 12 bases at J, with 7 bases between. CDR3 size: 11 residues.

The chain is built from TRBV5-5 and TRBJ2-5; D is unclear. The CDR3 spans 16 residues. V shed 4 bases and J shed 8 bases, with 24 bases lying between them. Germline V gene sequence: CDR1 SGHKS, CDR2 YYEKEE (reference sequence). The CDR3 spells CASSPTVAGIQGTQYF. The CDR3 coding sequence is TGTGCCAGCAGCCCAACGGTGGCAGGAATACAAGGTACCCAGTACTTC.

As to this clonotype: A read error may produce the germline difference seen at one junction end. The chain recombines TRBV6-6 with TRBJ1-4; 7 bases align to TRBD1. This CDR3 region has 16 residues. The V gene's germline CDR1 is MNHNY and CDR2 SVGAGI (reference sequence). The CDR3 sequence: CASSYFTGAGNEKLFF. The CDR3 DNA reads TGTGCCAGCAGTTACTTTACAGGGGCCGGGAATGAGAAACTGTTTTTT.

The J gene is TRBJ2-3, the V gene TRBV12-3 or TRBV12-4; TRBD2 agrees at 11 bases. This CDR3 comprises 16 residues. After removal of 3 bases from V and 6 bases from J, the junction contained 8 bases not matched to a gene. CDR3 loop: CASSFYTSGGGDTQYF. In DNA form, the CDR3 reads TGTGCCAGCAGTTTTTACACTAGCGGGGGTGGGGATACGCAGTATTTT.

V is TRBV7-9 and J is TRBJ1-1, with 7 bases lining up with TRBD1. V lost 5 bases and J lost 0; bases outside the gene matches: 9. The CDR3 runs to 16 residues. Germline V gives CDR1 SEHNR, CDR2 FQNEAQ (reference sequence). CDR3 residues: CASSSWDRKMNTEAFF. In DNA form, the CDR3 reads TGTGCCAGCAGCAGCTGGGACAGAAAGATGAACACTGAAGCTTTCTTT.